This entry lists 32 T cell receptor beta chains sequenced from one sample in a study of cytomegalovirus exposure and HLA in healthy donors (dated by TCRdb to about 2017). Receptors were amplified or captured by the immunoSEQ multiplex PCR assay. For the multiplex PCR, a mixture combining 60 forward primers for TCR Vbeta segments and 13 reverse primers for TCR Jbeta segments was used. Held by TCRdb, this immuneACCESS table contains in-frame sequences only and omits some clones. Under half of the omission traces to an unresolved V gene where checked; the cause of the rest is unknown. This sample gives some 190,000 clones in total; approximately 77% of them show up just once. Together, the top ten hold around 3.6% of the sample. The source material was PBMCs. These TCRs come from a man aged 35-49 years in good health and CMV-seropositive.

This clone turned up a few times. The chain couples TRBV4-1 to TRBJ2-7; 9 bases line up with TRBD1. This CDR3 spans 15 amino acids. Germline V gives CDR1 MGHRA, CDR2 YSYEKL. With 0 bases clipped from V and 6 bases from J, the junction kept 6 bases outside the gene matches. CDR3 bases: TGCGCCAGCAGCCAAGATCCGGGACAGGGAGCCGAGCAGTACTTC. Translation gives CASSQDPGQGAEQYF.

This clone was seen just once. The chain combines TRBV29-1 with TRBJ2-3; a weak D match, TRBD2 (7 bases). The CDR3 is made up of 14 amino acids. Germline V gene sequence: CDR1 SQVTM, CDR2 ANQGSEA. Trimming cost V 4 bases and J 7 bases, with 18 bases left between them. The CDR3 sequence is CSVAGGLRLNTQYF. In nucleotides, the CDR3 is TGCAGCGTTGCGGGGGGCCTCCGCTTGAATACGCAGTATTTT.

This chain connects TRBV19 to TRBJ1-2; the D is unclear. CDR3 length equals 14 residues. Germline V gives CDR1 LNHDA, CDR2 SQIVND (reference sequence). Trimming stripped 1 base from V and 1 base from J, with 7 bases between. The chain's CDR3 is CASSIVAVNYGYTF. The CDR3 DNA follows: TGTGCCAGTAGTATAGTAGCAGTTAACTATGGCTACACCTTC.

This clone has a single count. The V and J genes are TRBV5-1 and TRBJ2-7, with D possibly matching TRBD2 (7 bases). Trimming removed 4 bases from V and 5 bases from J, with 22 bases in between. Germline CDR1 is SGHRS and CDR2 is YFSETQ. The CDR3 runs 16 residues. CDR3 protein: CASSKTLGGGGDEQYF. The DNA of the CDR3 is TGCGCCAGCAGCAAAACTCTTGGGGGGGGCGGGGACGAGCAGTACTTC. Filled out from reference TRBV5-1 and TRBJ2-7, the complete variable domain reads KAGVTQTPRYLIKTRGQQVTLSCSPISGHRSVSWYQQTPGQGLQFLFEYFSETQRNKGNFPGRFSGRQFSNSRSEMNVSTLELGDSALYLCASSKTLGGGGDEQYFGPGTRLTVT.

This chain joins TRBV7-9 and TRBJ2-3, with 9 bases that match TRBD2. Germline assignment: CDR1 SEHNR and CDR2 FQNEAQ (reference sequence). The CDR3 loop spans 13 amino acids. V lost 2 bases, J lost 9 bases, and 3 bases stayed unmatched. The CDR3, as DNA: TGTGCCAGCAGCTTACCGGGACTAGCCACGCAGTATTTT. It encodes CASSLPGLATQYF.

J is TRBJ1-1 and V is TRBV5-1; no reliable D call. The germline V gene encodes CDR1 SGHRS and CDR2 YFSETQ. Trimming stripped 1 base from V and 1 base from J, with 8 bases between. The CDR3 totals 14 residues. DNA for the CDR3: TGCGCCAGCAGCTTGTCCCCGGGGAACACTGAAGCTTTCTTT. Translated: CASSLSPGNTEAFF. Combining the CDR3 with reference TRBV5-1 and TRBJ1-1 gives the whole variable domain KAGVTQTPRYLIKTRGQQVTLSCSPISGHRSVSWYQQTPGQGLQFLFEYFSETQRNKGNFPGRFSGRQFSNSRSEMNVSTLELGDSALYLCASSLSPGNTEAFFGQGTRLTVV.

The DNA for the CDR3 is TGTGCCAGCAGCACTAGTCGGGACAGGGGGTTTCGTGAGCAGTTCTTC. This translates into CASSTSRDRGFREQFF. The chain combines TRBV9 with TRBJ2-1; 11 nucleotides match TRBD1. Germline assignment: CDR1 SGDLS and CDR2 YYNGEE. The CDR3 has 16 residues. V shed 4 bases and J 9 bases; nucleotides not matched to a gene: 12.

The chain combines TRBV9 with TRBJ2-7; D might be TRBD2 (7 bases). Per the germline V gene, CDR1 is SGDLS and CDR2 is YYNGEE. This CDR3 comprises 12 residues. V gave up 3 bases and J gave up 6 bases, with 10 bases separating them. CDR3 region: CASSEGGGEQYF. The CDR3 coding sequence is TGTGCCAGCAGCGAGGGAGGGGGCGAGCAGTACTTC. Full variable domain (rest looked up from reference TRBV9 and TRBJ2-7): DSGVTQTPKHLITATGQRVTLRCSPRSGDLSVYWYQQSLDQGLQFLIQYYNGEERAKGNILERFSAQQFPDLHSELNLSSLELGDSALYFCASSEGGGEQYFGPGTRLTVT.

The gene calls are TRBV18 and TRBJ1-6; tentative D call: TRBD1 (6 bases). The CDR3 length is 18 residues. V was pared by 3 bases and J by 3 bases, with 18 bases between. Germline assignment: CDR1 KGHSH and CDR2 LQKENI. CDR3 sequence: CASSPTDSLQNYNSPLHF. The CDR3 bases are TGTGCCAGCTCACCTACGGACAGCCTCCAGAACTATAATTCACCCCTCCACTTT.

The chain couples TRBV7-3 to TRBJ2-1; D call uncertain. V shed 4 bases and J shed 3 bases, with 13 bases lying between them. Germline CDR1 and CDR2: SGHTA and FQGTGA. This CDR3 comprises 15 residues. CDR3 nucleotides: TGTGCCAGCAGCTACTATGCTGCGGTCTACAATGAGCAGTTCTTC. Translated: CASSYYAAVYNEQFF.

The rearrangement uses TRBV11-3 and TRBJ2-3; the match to TRBD1 covers 9 bases. V lost 1 base, J lost 2 bases, and 4 bases stayed unmatched. Germline V gene data show CDR1 as SGHNT and CDR2 as YENEEA. This CDR3 region has 16 residues. The CDR3 loop is CASSLGRDRVTDTQYF. CDR3 DNA sequence: TGTGCCAGCAGCTTAGGACGGGACAGGGTCACAGATACGCAGTATTTT.

The chain employs TRBV7-6 and TRBJ2-3; 10 bases align to TRBD2. CDR3 length: 15 amino acids. J was trimmed by 2 bases and V by 5 bases; bases with no gene match: 4. Germline CDR1 reads SGHVS; CDR2 reads FNYEAQ. CDR3 amino acids: CASSPSGGATDTQYF. DNA of the CDR3: TGTGCCAGCAGCCCGAGCGGGGGGGCCACAGATACGCAGTATTTT.

The sample holds a few counts of this clone. The chain recombines TRBV27 with TRBJ1-2; 8 nucleotides match TRBD1. CDR3 length: 14 amino acids. V dropped 5 bases and J dropped 8; count of bases not matched to a gene: 10. The germline CDR1 and CDR2 sequences are MNHEY and SMNVEV (reference sequence). The CDR3 region has the DNA TGTGCCAGCAGTCCAAGGACAGGGCGAAGCGGCTACACCTTC. Amino acids: CASSPRTGRSGYTF.

The DNA for the CDR3 is TGTGCCAGCAGCGTACAGGGGAGCTATGGCTACACCTTC. Its protein product is CASSVQGSYGYTF. The chain has TRBV7-8 and TRBJ1-2; 7 nucleotides line up with TRBD1. The germline gives CDR1 SGHVS, CDR2 FQNEAQ. V gave up 5 bases and J gave up 4 bases; unmatched junction bases: 4. This CDR3 is built from 13 residues.

V and J are TRBV7-2 and TRBJ2-7, with a tentative D call TRBD2 (6 bases). Germline CDR1 SGHTA, CDR2 FQGNSA. CDR3 length equals 13 residues. Trimming stripped 3 bases from V and 6 bases from J, with 12 bases between. CDR3 in amino acids: CASSFETSGEQYF. In nucleotides, the CDR3 is TGTGCCAGCAGCTTCGAGACTAGTGGCGAGCAGTACTTC.

This rearrangement joins TRBV6-1 to TRBJ2-7; maybe TRBD2 (6 bases). Germline loops: CDR1 MNHNS, CDR2 SASEGT. CDR3 length: 12 residues. The germline V and J ends were trimmed by 5 bases and 4 bases, with 9 bases remaining between them. This CDR3 reads CASSLSGYEQYF. The DNA for the CDR3 is TGTGCCAGCAGTCTTAGCGGTTACGAGCAGTACTTC.

The rearrangement uses TRBV6-1 and TRBJ1-2; 9 positions match TRBD1. This CDR3 spans 14 amino acids. V shed 6 bases, J shed 7 bases, and the junction held 9 bases outside the gene matches. Germline CDR1 reads MNHNS; CDR2 reads SASEGT. The CDR3 nucleotides are TGTGCCAGCAGAACTACAGGGGGCGCTTTTGGCTACACCTTC. Its translation: CASRTTGGAFGYTF.

The gene calls are TRBV11-1 and TRBJ1-3; D remains ambiguous. Germline-derived CDR1 and CDR2 are SGHAT and FQDESV (reference sequence). CDR3 length: 15 amino acids. The V end lost 4 bases, the J end lost 0 bases, and 10 bases lay between the germline ends. For the CDR3, the DNA is TGTGCCAGCAGCTCACCGGGTCGCTCTGGAAACACCATATATTTT. This gives the protein CASSSPGRSGNTIYF.

The CDR3 is CASSNAGPRETQYF. The CDR3 DNA follows: TGTGCCAGCAGCAACGCAGGGCCACGGGAGACCCAGTACTTC. This chain connects TRBV5-6 to TRBJ2-5; possibly TRBD1 for D (5 bases). The germline CDR1 and CDR2 sequences are SGHDT and YYEEEE. The V gene lost 4 bases and the J gene lost 5 bases, with 15 bases spanning the gap. This CDR3 contains 14 residues.

This rearrangement joins TRBV6-1 to TRBJ2-2, with D possibly being TRBD1 (6 bases). This CDR3 has 12 residues. Per the germline V gene, CDR1 is MNHNS and CDR2 is SASEGT. V was clipped by 5 bases and J by 6 bases, with 7 bases between them. The CDR3 spells CASSTGSGELFF. In DNA form, the CDR3 reads TGTGCCAGCAGTACAGGGTCCGGGGAGCTGTTTTTT.

Comments on this clone: At one end, the junction sequence differs from germline, possibly due to a read error. The chain employs TRBV7-9 and TRBJ2-3; D is ambiguous. Germline-derived CDR1 and CDR2 are SEHNR and FQNEAQ (reference sequence). This CDR3 has 12 residues. The CDR3 loop reads CSSSWSPDTQYF. For the CDR3, the DNA is TGTTCCAGCAGCTGGAGCCCAGATACGCAGTATTTT.

This clone came up once. The V gene is TRBV29-1, the J gene TRBJ2-7; tentative D call: TRBD2 (5 bases). Trimming took off 3 bases at V and 5 bases at J, with 11 bases between the two ends. Germline lookup yields CDR1 SQVTM and CDR2 ANQGSEA. This CDR3 is 12 amino acids long. The CDR3 DNA reads TGCAGCGTTGATGAGGGAGCCCACGAGCAGTACTTC. Translation: CSVDEGAHEQYF.

The J gene is TRBJ2-1, the V gene TRBV7-9; a possible D gene is TRBD2 (6 bases). Germline V gene sequence: CDR1 SEHNR, CDR2 FQNEAQ (reference sequence). This CDR3 is built from 14 residues. Between the trimmed V and J ends, which lost 5 bases and 10 bases, there was a span of 18 bases. The CDR3 region is CASSDQTRMGEQFF. The CDR3 region has the DNA TGTGCCAGCAGCGACCAGACTAGGATGGGGGAGCAGTTCTTC.

The rearrangement uses TRBV6-6 and TRBJ2-7, with 7 bases matching TRBD1. In germline, CDR1 is MNHNY, CDR2 SVGAGI (reference sequence). The CDR3 is 12 amino acids. Losses at the gene ends were 6 bases for V and 6 bases for J; bases not matched to a gene: 5. Here the CDR3 reads CASSGTVVEQYF. The DNA of the CDR3 is TGTGCCAGCAGCGGGACAGTTGTCGAGCAGTACTTC.

The chain uses TRBV6-5 and TRBJ2-7; D unresolved. The V and J ends lost 8 bases and 3 bases respectively, with 11 bases between them. Germline loops: CDR1 MNHEY, CDR2 SVGAGI. CDR3 length: 12 amino acids. The CDR3 region is CASGPRGYEQYF. CDR3 coding DNA: TGTGCCAGCGGCCCGAGAGGCTACGAGCAGTACTTC.

This clone was counted only a few times. The chain uses TRBV25-1 and TRBJ2-1, with D perhaps TRBD1 (5 bases). This CDR3 contains 13 residues. Trimming removed 4 bases from V and 12 bases from J, with 16 bases in between. Germline V CDR1 and CDR2: MGHDK, SYGVNS. The CDR3 coding sequence is TGTGCCAGCAGTGTCTCTGGGGCATCAGGGCAGTTCTTC. This translates into CASSVSGASGQFF.

This chain links TRBV7-9 with TRBJ1-2; 7 bases fit TRBD1. Germline CDR1 SEHNR, CDR2 FQNEAQ (reference sequence). The CDR3 sequence is 13 residues long. V lost 4 bases to trimming and J lost 3 bases; unmatched junction nucleotides: 2. The CDR3 reads CASSYDRDYGYTF. Here the CDR3 DNA reads TGTGCCAGCAGCTATGACAGGGACTATGGCTACACCTTC. Full variable domain (outside the CDR3, taken from reference TRBV7-9 and TRBJ1-2): DTGVSQNPRHKITKRGQNVTFRCDPISEHNRLYWYRQTLGQGPEFLTYFQNEAQLEKSRLLSDRFSAERPKGSFSTLEIQRTEQGDSAMYLCASSYDRDYGYTFGSGTRLTVV.

V and J are TRBV2 and TRBJ2-5; 7 bases are a match to TRBD1. The germline V gene has CDR1 SNHLY and CDR2 FYNNEI. The CDR3 is made up of 12 amino acids. J was trimmed by 5 bases and V by 7 bases; bases with no gene match: 4. CDR3 DNA sequence: TGTGCCAGCAAGGGGGCTGGGGAGACCCAGTACTTC. It translates to CASKGAGETQYF.

The rearrangement joins TRBV9 to TRBJ2-4; TRBD1 might be the D (6 bases). The germline gives CDR1 SGDLS, CDR2 YYNGEE. This CDR3 is built from 13 residues. V lost 5 bases to trimming and J lost 6 bases, with 12 bases between them. This CDR3 reads CASSPRGGNIQYF. Written as DNA, the CDR3 is TGTGCCAGCAGTCCCAGGGGCGGAAACATTCAGTACTTC.

This clone occurred a few times. The chain uses TRBV19 and TRBJ2-5; D is unresolved. The V and J ends lost 4 bases and 2 bases respectively, with 5 bases between them. This CDR3 is built from 12 residues. Looked up from germline, CDR1 is LNHDA and CDR2 is SQIVND (reference sequence). In DNA, the CDR3 is TGTGCCAGTAGTAGCCGGCAAGAGACCCAGTACTTC. Its protein is CASSSRQETQYF. Variable domain in full (rest from reference TRBV19 and TRBJ2-5): DGGITQSPKYLFRKEGQNVTLSCEQNLNHDAMYWYRQDPGQGLRLIYYSQIVNDFQKGDIAEGYSVSREKKESFPLTVTSAQKNPTAFYLCASSSRQETQYFGPGTRLLVL.

This rearrangement joins TRBV5-6 to TRBJ2-7; 7 bases line up with TRBD2. The CDR3 runs 15 residues. Trimming cost V 4 bases and J 0 bases; bases outside gene matches: 7. CDR1 and CDR2 from the germline V gene are SGHDT and YYEEEE. CDR3 amino acids: CASSHVRGGSYEQYF. In DNA form, the CDR3 reads TGTGCCAGCAGCCATGTGCGCGGGGGCTCCTACGAGCAGTACTTC.

The rearrangement uses TRBV28 and TRBJ2-7, with a tentative D call TRBD2 (5 bases). CDR1 and CDR2 (germline): MDHEN, SYDVKM. This CDR3 contains 16 residues. The ends were cut back, 6 bases at V and 4 bases at J, with 22 bases in the middle. This CDR3 is CASSPQASYVGYEQYF. The CDR3 region has the DNA TGTGCCAGCAGCCCCCAGGCTAGCTACGTCGGGTACGAGCAGTACTTC.